This entry lists 14 T cell receptor beta chains sequenced from one sample in a study of T cells in Graves' hyperthyroidism and ophthalmopathy. The source material, RNA transcripts, was used to amplify TCR beta CDR3 regions. An initial round of RT-PCR targeting the TCR CDR3 relied on the HTBI primer set. Each CDR3 protein gets one entry after TCRdb re-called the multiplex PCR reads with MiXCR. The top ten hold approximately 5.8% of the sample, which has about 420,000 distinct CDR3 sequences, approximately 15% seen once. Input material: blood. These receptors came from a woman aged 18-35 years with Graves' hyperthyroidism.

This clonotype was detected a few times. J is TRBJ2-5 and V is TRBV6-1, with TRBD1 identical over 9 bases. The trim removed 5 bases at V and 5 bases at J, leaving 9 bases unmatched. This CDR3 comprises 15 residues. Germline CDR1 MNHNS, CDR2 SASEGT. The CDR3 DNA sequence: TGTGCCAGCAGTTTGCGACAGGGGGTCGGGGAGACCCAGTACTTC. It yields the protein CASSLRQGVGETQYF.

The sample holds many counts of this clonotype. The chain recombines TRBV12-3 or TRBV12-4 with TRBJ2-3; D perhaps matches TRBD1 (6 bases). The CDR3 has 13 amino acids. Trimming left V 6 bases short and J 4 bases short, with 11 bases between. The CDR3 sequence is CASRPDSSDTQYF. The CDR3 DNA sequence: TGTGCCAGCAGGCCGGACAGTTCAGATACGCAGTATTTT.

This clonotype was recorded at least ten times. V usage is TRBV27 and J usage is TRBJ2-7, with a possible D match to TRBD2 (6 bases). CDR3 length equals 17 residues. Trimming took 4 bases from V and 5 from J, leaving 24 bases between them. Germline lookup yields CDR1 MNHEY and CDR2 SMNVEV (reference sequence). The CDR3, as DNA: TGTGCCAGCAGTTACGGAACCCGGACTAACTACGTCCACGAGCAGTACTTC. Protein: CASSYGTRTNYVHEQYF.

This clonotype was found a few times. The conserved phenylalanine or tryptophan normally closing the CDR3 is absent here, so this likely arose from a read error. This chain joins TRBV28 and TRBJ2-3, with 11 bases aligning to TRBD2. V gave up 1 base and J gave up 1 base; unmatched junction bases: 4. CDR3 size: 17 residues. Germline-derived CDR1 and CDR2 are MDHEN and SYDVKM. Here the CDR3 reads CASSLSTGLAGTDTQYL. The CDR3 DNA sequence: TGTGCCAGCAGTTTATCCACGGGACTAGCGGGCACAGATACGCAGTATCTT.

The chain carries TRBV6-1 and TRBJ2-6, with D perhaps matching TRBD1 or TRBD2 (5 bases each). The CDR3 covers 16 residues. Deletions cut 4 bases from V and 0 bases from J, with 10 bases between. Germline V CDR1 and CDR2: MNHNS, SASEGT. CDR3 in DNA: TGTGCCAGCAGTGCGGGGCTTGCCTCTGGGGCCAACGTCCTGACTTTC. It encodes CASSAGLASGANVLTF.

This clonotype has a handful of counts. The CDR3 DNA sequence: TGTGCCTGGAGTGTACCCCGGGGACAGGGGTTTTGGACTGAAGCTTTCTTT. Translating gives CAWSVPRGQGFWTEAFF. The chain joins TRBV30 to TRBJ1-1; 10 nucleotides line up with TRBD1. The germline V gene encodes CDR1 GTSNPN and CDR2 SVGIG (reference sequence). This CDR3 comprises 17 residues. Trimming removed 0 bases from V and 5 bases from J; junction bases left unmatched: 12.

V usage is TRBV6-5 and J usage is TRBJ2-7, with TRBD2 as a possible D gene (5 bases). This CDR3 contains 13 residues. Between the trimmed V and J ends, which lost 1 base and 5 bases, there was a span of 9 bases. Germline V gene sequence: CDR1 MNHEY, CDR2 SVGAGI. CDR3 region: CASSYFPGNEQYF. CDR3 DNA sequence: TGTGCCAGCAGTTACTTTCCCGGGAACGAGCAGTACTTC.

The chain is built from TRBV12-5 and TRBJ1-3; no reliable D call. The CDR3 length is 18 residues. CDR1 is LGHNT and CDR2 is FRNRAP in the germline V gene. The germline V and J ends were trimmed by 6 bases and 0 bases, with 21 bases remaining between them. CDR3 protein: CASGTGHLSSDSGNTIYF. CDR3 sequence (DNA): TGTGCTAGTGGCACCGGCCACCTATCCTCCGACTCTGGAAACACCATATATTTT.

A few counts support this clonotype. The chain carries TRBV19 and TRBJ2-1, with D perhaps TRBD1 (5 bases). Germline assignment: CDR1 LNHDA and CDR2 SQIVND (reference sequence). V lost 3 bases and J lost 2, with 14 bases in between. The CDR3 covers 16 residues. Written as DNA, the CDR3 is TGTGCCAGTAGTATGCCAGGGATTCCCCCCTACAATGAGCAGTTCTTC. This translates into CASSMPGIPPYNEQFF.

The CDR3: CARVDAEGSKNIQYF. Written as DNA, the CDR3 is TGCGCCAGAGTAGACGCTGAGGGGTCCAAAAACATTCAGTACTTC. The chain has TRBV10-1 and TRBJ2-4; D assignment may be TRBD1 or TRBD2 (5 bases each). The germline CDR1 and CDR2 sequences are WNHNN and SYGVQD (reference sequence). V lost 9 bases and J lost 2, with 17 bases in between. This CDR3 region has 15 residues.

In this sample, this clonotype turned up a few times. The CDR3 coding sequence is TGTGCCAGTACTGGGCGGGAAGTTACCGGGGAGCTGTTTTTT. Encoded protein: CASTGREVTGELFF. The chain is built from TRBV19 and TRBJ2-2; possibly TRBD2 for D (6 bases). Germline V gives CDR1 LNHDA, CDR2 SQIVND (reference sequence). The CDR3 is made up of 14 amino acids. V lost 7 bases and J 5 bases, leaving 14 bases between the germline ends.

This clonotype has just one count. V is TRBV5-4 and J is TRBJ1-1; D possibly corresponds to TRBD1 (5 bases). Trimming shortened V by 4 bases and J by 1 base, and 17 bases separated the two germline ends. The length of the CDR3 is 16 residues. The V gene's germline CDR1 is SGHNT and CDR2 YYREEE (reference sequence). Written as DNA, the CDR3 is TGTGCCAGCAGCACGGGACCGACAGACCCGAACACTGAAGCTTTCTTT. It codes for CASSTGPTDPNTEAFF.

The rearrangement links TRBV24-1 to TRBJ2-7; either TRBD1 or TRBD2 may fit D (6 bases each). This CDR3 has 14 residues. V was clipped by 5 bases and J by 2 bases, with 12 bases between them. CDR1 and CDR2 (germline): KGHDR, SFDVKD. The CDR3 coding sequence is TGTGCCACCAGTGCTGGGGGGCTACCCTACGAGCAGTACTTC. Translation: CATSAGGLPYEQYF.

This chain joins TRBV9 and TRBJ2-7; TRBD2 matches 9 bases. The CDR3 is 15 residues long. V dropped 1 base and J dropped 4; count of bases not matched to a gene: 6. Germline V gives CDR1 SGDLS, CDR2 YYNGEE. In nucleotides, the CDR3 is TGTGCCAGCAGCGTATCGGCGGGAGGGGCATACGAGCAGTACTTC. As protein: CASSVSAGGAYEQYF.